This T cell receptor beta chain was obtained from a study of cytomegalovirus exposure and HLA in healthy donors. This clone was counted a few times. The sample contains more than one DNA sequence encoding this CDR3. PCR employed 60 Vbeta and 13 Jbeta primers. The protocol was immunoSEQ multiplex PCR, while the TCRdb copy is restricted to in-frame clones and leaves out a portion. Here the sample spans roughly 200,000 clones, around 88% being singletons. The germline V gene encodes CDR1 SGHRS and CDR2 YFSETQ. Trimming at V came to 5 bases and at J to 1 base, leaving 2 bases not matched to a gene. The CDR3 has 13 amino acids.

This TCR derives from a woman aged 30 to 39 in good health and CMV-seronegative. Sample: PBMCs. V usage is TRBV5-1 and J usage is TRBJ2-7, with 8 bases fitting TRBD1. DNA of the CDR3: TGCGCCAGCAGACAGGGGGAGTCCTACGAGCAGTACTTC. This encodes CASRQGESYEQYF. The full variable domain, completed using reference TRBV5-1 and TRBJ2-7, is KAGVTQTPRYLIKTRGQQVTLSCSPISGHRSVSWYQQTPGQGLQFLFEYFSETQRNKGNFPGRFSGRQFSNSRSEMNVSTLELGDSALYLCASRQGESYEQYFGPGTRLTVT.